The rows below give T cell receptor beta chains drawn from one sample of a study of identical twins. TCRdb re-called the 5' RACE reads through MiXCR, storing one row per CDR3 protein. Here the sample spans 300,000 or so distinct CDR3 sequences, roughly 9.7% being singletons. The same sample was also studied in work on yellow fever vaccine responses in identical twins.

Sequences were obtained from CD8+ T cells sorted from blood. These receptors came from a woman aged 18-29 years in good health. The CDR3 runs from the conserved cysteine through the conserved F or W.

V gene	CDR3 protein
TRBV7-9	CASSSRTGDTEAFF
TRBV5-8	CASSWGQPNTGELFF
TRBV11-2	CASSLGESEQYF
TRBV12-3/TRBV12-4	CASPDRTAGANVLTF
TRBV29-1	CSVEGRVESQKTQYF
TRBV5-1	CASSIGTGIYEQYF
TRBV27	CASSLLGWEEGNEQFF
TRBV7-9	CASSLAPLGGSEQYF
TRBV12-3/TRBV12-4	CASSLAGVELGYEQYF
TRBV10-3	CAIDRGRGSTGELFF
TRBV4-2	CASSKRQTGGLSTDTQYF
TRBV19	CASSENPGPYNSPLHF
TRBV11-2	CASSTDYEQYF
TRBV7-9	CASSRTGVEQYF
TRBV7-8	CASSLVSSTGGARDTQYF
TRBV4-3	CASSQDSLGVTKYF
TRBV21-1	CASSKGGNRTYEQYF
TRBV4-1	CASSQDFGVGAYEQYF
TRBV2	CASSDFLDRGTEAFF
TRBV7-9	CASSFRGEADTQYF
TRBV6-5	CASSYSLAGGTDTQYF
TRBV5-1	CASQRTGASEQYF
TRBV4-2	CASSQDLQAGDTEAFF
TRBV27	CASSLSRQKNIQYF
TRBV11-2	CASSLVWGSTEGYNEQFF
TRBV24-1	CATSDFSYGYTF
TRBV12-3/TRBV12-4	CASSFPLAGGPADTQYF
TRBV19	CASSPVWGAADTQYF
TRBV5-1	CASSLDISDEQFF
TRBV29-1	CSVVQLNTEAFF
TRBV27	CASRLRGVGEQYF
TRBV5-4	CASSEGTMEQYF
TRBV5-8	CASSERMNTEAFF
TRBV2	CASSESRDSTYEQYF
TRBV4-2	CASSQTHLEGGLHNEQFF
TRBV11-2	CASSAPTPMGTQYF
TRBV27	CASSLGGRNEQYF
TRBV27	CASLGQGGEQYF
TRBV6-2/TRBV6-3	CASSYTFNEQYF
TRBV9	CASSVARGLAGGTYNEQFF
TRBV4-3	CASSHIAGGDYEQYF
TRBV3-1	CASSQTQGFGTDTQYF
TRBV25-1	CASRDTGLETQYF
TRBV19	CASSSLTSSGQETQYF
TRBV10-2	CASRNRLDETQYF
TRBV27	CASSLEGGPTDTQYF
TRBV7-2	CASSLGWGGGTDTQYF
TRBV9	CASNPRGMGSNEQFF
TRBV3-1	CASSPQSGEYSEQFF